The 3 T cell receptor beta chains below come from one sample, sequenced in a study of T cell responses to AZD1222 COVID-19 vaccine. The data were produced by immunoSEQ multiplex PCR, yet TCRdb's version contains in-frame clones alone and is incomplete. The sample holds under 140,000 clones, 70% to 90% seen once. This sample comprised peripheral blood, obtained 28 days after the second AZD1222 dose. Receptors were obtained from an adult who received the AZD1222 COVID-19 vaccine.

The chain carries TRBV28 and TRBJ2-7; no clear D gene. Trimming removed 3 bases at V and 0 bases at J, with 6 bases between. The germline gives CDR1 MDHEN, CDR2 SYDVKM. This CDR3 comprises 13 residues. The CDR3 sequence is CASSFDNSYEQYF. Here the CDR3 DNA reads TGTGCCAGCAGTTTCGACAACTCCTACGAGCAGTACTTC.

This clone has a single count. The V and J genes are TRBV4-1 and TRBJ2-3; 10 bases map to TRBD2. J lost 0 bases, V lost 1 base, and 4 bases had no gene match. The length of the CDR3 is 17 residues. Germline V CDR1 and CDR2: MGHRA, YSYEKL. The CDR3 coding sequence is TGCGCCAGCAGCCAAGTAACTAGCGGGGTTAGCACAGATACGCAGTATTTT. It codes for CASSQVTSGVSTDTQYF.

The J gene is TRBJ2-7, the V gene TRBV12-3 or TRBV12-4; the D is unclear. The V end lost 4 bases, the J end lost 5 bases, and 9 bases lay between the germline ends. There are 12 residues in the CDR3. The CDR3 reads CASSSGRHEQYF. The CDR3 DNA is TGTGCCAGCAGTTCCGGTAGGCACGAGCAGTACTTC.